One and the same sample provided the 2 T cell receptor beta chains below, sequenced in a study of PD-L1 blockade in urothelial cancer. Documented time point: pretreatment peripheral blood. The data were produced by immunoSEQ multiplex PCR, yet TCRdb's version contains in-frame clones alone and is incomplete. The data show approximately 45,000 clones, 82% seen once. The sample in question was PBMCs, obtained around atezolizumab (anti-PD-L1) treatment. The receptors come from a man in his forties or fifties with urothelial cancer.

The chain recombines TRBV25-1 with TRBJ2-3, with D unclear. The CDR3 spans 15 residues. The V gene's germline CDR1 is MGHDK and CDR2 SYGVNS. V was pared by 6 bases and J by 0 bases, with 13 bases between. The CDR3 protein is CASSTIEVSTDTQYF. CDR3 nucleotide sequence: TGTGCCAGCAGCACTATCGAAGTTAGCACAGATACGCAGTATTTT.

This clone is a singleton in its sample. The CDR3, as DNA: TGTGCCAGCAGCCCCCGACAGGGGAACACTGAAGCTTTCTTT. Protein: CASSPRQGNTEAFF. The chain links TRBV9 to TRBJ1-1; TRBD1 matches 7 bases. CDR1 and CDR2 from the germline V gene are SGDLS and YYNGEE. The CDR3 has 14 residues. The ends lost 4 bases at V and 1 base at J; junction bases unmatched: 4.